This record concerns one T cell receptor beta chain sequence. The sample is drawn from a study of blood T cells in healthy people across ages. With a J-beta primer mix and a sample-barcoded 5' primer, a second PCR ran about 7 to 12 cycles. A tag from a template-switch adaptor with 12 random nucleotides marked each cDNA molecule. TCRdb independently ran MiXCR on the 5' RACE reads; one entry per CDR3 protein. The profile covers roughly 1.5 million distinct CDR3 sequences, with approximately 42% appearing a single time and approximately 4% taken by the ten largest. In germline, CDR1 is SGHDN, CDR2 FVKESK. This CDR3 region has 14 residues.

The V call is TRBV14, the J call TRBJ2-1, with D unresolved. The J call could be wrong; TRBJ2-7 is a better fit for the DNA end. Sequenced input: blood. This sequence originates from a woman between 18 and 29 years old in good health. CDR3 loop: CASSQALGYNEQYF. In DNA form, the CDR3 reads TGTGCCAGCAGCCAAGCGCTAGGTTACAATGAGCAGTACTTC.